A single sample gave rise to the 29 T cell receptor beta chains below, sequenced in a study of blood T cell repertoires in COVID-19. The assay was immunoSEQ multiplex PCR, and TCRdb's table has in-frame clones only and misses some. The sample has roughly 500,000 clones, roughly 89% seen once. The sample taken for sequencing was peripheral blood. These receptors were obtained from a man between 18 and 29 years old with COVID-19, enrolled during active disease.

This rearrangement joins TRBV5-6 to TRBJ1-1; D not resolved. This CDR3 has 13 amino acids. Trimming left V 3 bases short and J 2 bases short, with 8 bases between. Germline V gives CDR1 SGHDT, CDR2 YYEEEE. The CDR3 is CASSSSANTEAFF. For the CDR3, the DNA is TGTGCCAGCAGCTCTAGCGCAAACACTGAAGCTTTCTTT.

The genes are TRBV21-1 and TRBJ1-5. TRBV21-1 is termed a pseudogene. The CDR3 extends over 17 amino acids. CDR3 bases: TGTGCCAGCAGCAATAGGAGGGGGGGAGTTAGCAATCAGCCCCAGCATTTT. Translation gives CASSNRRGGVSNQPQHF.

J is TRBJ2-5 and V is TRBV6-5; 10 bases fit TRBD2. The junction had 4 bases not matched to a gene; V was cut back by 4 bases and J by 5 bases. The CDR3 runs to 14 residues. CDR1 is MNHEY and CDR2 is SVGAGI in the germline V gene. The CDR3, as DNA: TGTGCCAGCAGTTTAAATAGCGGGGGGGAGACCCAGTACTTC. Its translation is CASSLNSGGETQYF.

The chain couples TRBV7-9 to TRBJ2-1; D uncertain. Trimming stripped 1 base from V and 0 bases from J, with 13 bases between. Germline CDR1 and CDR2: SEHNR and FQNEAQ (reference sequence). CDR3 length equals 17 residues. CDR3 residues: CASSLVPTPSSYNEQFF. As DNA, the CDR3 is TGTGCCAGCAGCTTAGTCCCTACCCCGAGCTCCTACAATGAGCAGTTCTTC.

This clone was seen a single time. The chain employs TRBV7-9 and TRBJ2-1; the match to TRBD2 covers 11 bases. J was trimmed by 0 bases and V by 4 bases; bases with no gene match: 8. Germline CDR1 and CDR2: SEHNR and FQNEAQ (reference sequence). CDR3 length equals 18 residues. The CDR3, as DNA: TGTGCCAGCAGCTCCGGGCTAGCGGGAGGATCCTCCTACAATGAGCAGTTCTTC. Protein: CASSSGLAGGSSYNEQFF.

The chain has TRBV27 and TRBJ1-2, with 11 bases matching TRBD1. This CDR3 comprises 18 residues. The V segment lost 0 bases and the J segment 2 bases; nucleotides outside the gene matches: 8. CDR1 and CDR2 from the germline V gene are MNHEY and SMNVEV (reference sequence). The chain's CDR3 is CASSLSGTGGTKNYGYTF. CDR3 coding DNA: TGTGCCAGCAGTTTATCAGGGACAGGGGGGACCAAAAACTATGGCTACACCTTC.

This chain uses TRBV3-1 (or the pseudogene TRBV3-2) with TRBJ1-1; D is uncertain. Deletions cut 1 base from V and 3 bases from J, with 9 bases between. The CDR3 extends over 14 amino acids. Germline V gene sequence: CDR1 LGHDT, CDR2 YNNKEL (reference sequence). CDR3 sequence: CASSQGWQDTEAFF. The CDR3 DNA follows: TGTGCCAGCAGCCAAGGCTGGCAGGACACTGAAGCTTTCTTT.

V and J are TRBV7-9 and TRBJ1-4; 7 bases match TRBD1. The germline gives CDR1 SEHNR, CDR2 FQNEAQ (reference sequence). This CDR3 has 15 amino acids. The ends lost 1 base at V and 3 bases at J; junction bases unmatched: 2. The DNA for the CDR3 is TGTGCCAGCAGCTTAGGGGGGACAGCTAATGAAAAACTGTTTTTT. Protein product: CASSLGGTANEKLFF.

The chain employs TRBV2 and TRBJ1-5; D is uncertain. CDR1 and CDR2 from the germline V gene are SNHLY and FYNNEI. Trimming stripped 6 bases from V and 1 base from J, with 10 bases between. The CDR3 sequence is 14 residues long. CDR3 sequence (DNA): TGTGCCAGCAGCCGAGACACAAGCAATCAGCCCCAGCATTTT. It specifies CASSRDTSNQPQHF.

The chain couples TRBV5-1 to TRBJ1-3; D might be TRBD1 (5 bases). The CDR3 length is 17 residues. From germline, CDR1 is SGHRS and CDR2 YFSETQ. Trimming stripped 6 bases from V and 0 bases from J, with 19 bases between. This chain's CDR3 is CASTLGQGGISGNTIYF. In DNA form, the CDR3 reads TGCGCCAGCACCCTTGGCCAGGGCGGCATCTCTGGAAACACCATATATTTT.

V is TRBV5-4 and J is TRBJ2-7; D unresolved. The CDR3 totals 13 residues. The V and J ends lost 4 bases and 6 bases respectively, with 14 bases between them. The germline CDR1 and CDR2 sequences are SGHNT and YYREEE (reference sequence). CDR3: CASSPRLKGEQYF. DNA for the CDR3: TGTGCCAGCAGCCCTAGGTTGAAAGGCGAGCAGTACTTC. Based on the CDR3 plus reference TRBV5-4 and TRBJ2-7, the full variable domain is ETGVTQSPTHLIKTRGQQVTLRCSSQSGHNTVSWYQQALGQGPQFIFQYYREEENGRGNFPPRFSGLQFPNYSSELNVNALELDDSALYLCASSPRLKGEQYFGPGTRLTVT.

This chain connects TRBV2 to TRBJ1-4; 10 bases fit TRBD1. The CDR3 sequence is 14 residues long. V was clipped by 7 bases and J by 8 bases; unmatched bases: 7. In germline, CDR1 is SNHLY, CDR2 FYNNEI. The CDR3 loop is CASNTGTGEEKLFF. Here the CDR3 DNA reads TGTGCCAGCAATACCGGGACAGGGGAAGAAAAACTGTTTTTT. Full variable domain (missing parts from reference TRBV2 and TRBJ1-4): EPEVTQTPSHQVTQMGQEVILRCVPISNHLYFYWYRQILGQKVEFLVSFYNNEISEKSEIFDDQFSVERPDGSNFTLKIRSTKLEDSAMYFCASNTGTGEEKLFFGSGTQLSVL.

V is TRBV19 and J is TRBJ1-5; no firm D call. CDR3 length: 15 amino acids. Germline V CDR1 and CDR2: LNHDA, SQIVND (reference sequence). V was shortened by 4 bases and J by 4 bases, with 14 bases between the two germline ends. CDR3 region: CASSRGGERNQPQHF. For the CDR3, the DNA is TGTGCCAGTAGTAGGGGTGGGGAGAGAAATCAGCCCCAGCATTTT.

The CDR3 loop reads CASSQGDSYGTDTQYF. CDR3 bases: TGTGCCAGCAGCCAAGGGGACAGTTACGGCACAGATACGCAGTATTTT. The chain joins TRBV2 to TRBJ2-3; TRBD1 agrees at 7 bases. The CDR3 is 16 residues long. CDR1 and CDR2 from the germline V gene are SNHLY and FYNNEI. V lost 6 bases, J lost 1 base, and 10 bases stayed unmatched. The whole variable domain, filled in from reference TRBV2 and TRBJ2-3, reads EPEVTQTPSHQVTQMGQEVILRCVPISNHLYFYWYRQILGQKVEFLVSFYNNEISEKSEIFDDQFSVERPDGSNFTLKIRSTKLEDSAMYFCASSQGDSYGTDTQYFGPGTRLTVL.

In its sample, this clone was seen once. The chain uses TRBV20-1 and TRBJ2-1, with 9 bases aligning to TRBD2. V shed 3 bases, J shed 4 bases, and the junction held 10 bases outside the gene matches. The CDR3 runs to 16 residues. CDR1 is DFQATT and CDR2 is SNEGSKA in the germline V gene (reference sequence). The chain's CDR3 is CSASVREGRRYNEQFF. DNA of the CDR3: TGCAGTGCTAGTGTGCGGGAGGGCCGGCGATACAATGAGCAGTTCTTC.

This rearrangement joins TRBV4-2 to TRBJ2-3; the D gene is possibly TRBD2 (5 bases). V was clipped by 0 bases and J by 4 bases, with 14 bases between them. The CDR3 extends over 16 amino acids. Germline assignment: CDR1 LGHNA and CDR2 YNFKEQ. DNA of the CDR3: TGTGCCAGCAGCCAAGAGGCTGCCAGGAGGTCAGATACGCAGTATTTT. It codes for CASSQEAARRSDTQYF.

The chain recombines TRBV9 with TRBJ1-2; 8 bases match TRBD1. The V gene's germline CDR1 is SGDLS and CDR2 YYNGEE. The CDR3 is made up of 15 amino acids. V dropped 3 bases and J dropped 1; count of bases not matched to a gene: 5. The CDR3, as DNA: TGTGCCAGCAGCGAGGGACAGGACATTAACTATGGCTACACCTTC. Encoded protein: CASSEGQDINYGYTF.

The chain couples TRBV6-5 to TRBJ2-3, with TRBD2 identical over 11 bases. V lost 7 bases and J lost 11; bases outside the gene matches: 14. This CDR3 is 15 amino acids long. Germline loops: CDR1 MNHEY, CDR2 SVGAGI. The CDR3 spells CASNNLAGGRWGQYF. The CDR3 bases are TGTGCCAGCAACAATCTAGCGGGGGGACGGTGGGGGCAGTATTTT.

The chain couples TRBV7-9 to TRBJ2-4; D gene unclear. The V end was cut by 1 base, the J end by 0 bases, with 4 bases between. Per germline, CDR1 SEHNR and CDR2 FQNEAQ (reference sequence). The CDR3 totals 14 residues. The CDR3 loop is CASSLELAKNIQYF. The CDR3 region has the DNA TGTGCCAGCAGCTTAGAACTAGCCAAAAACATTCAGTACTTC.

The chain joins TRBV7-8 to TRBJ2-7; D unclear. V lost 1 base and J lost 4, with 5 bases in between. Germline loops: CDR1 SGHVS, CDR2 FQNEAQ. The CDR3 covers 12 residues. The CDR3 DNA follows: TGTGCCAGCAGCTTAGATACATACGAGCAGTACTTC. It codes for CASSLDTYEQYF.

The V gene is TRBV25-1, the J gene TRBJ1-4; 7 bases align to TRBD1. Trimming took 5 bases from V and 4 from J; bases not matched to a gene: 13. This CDR3 region has 17 residues. CDR1 and CDR2 from the germline V gene are MGHDK and SYGVNS. The CDR3 region has the DNA TGTGCCAGCAGTCCAACACTCGGACAGGACAATAATGAAAAACTGTTTTTT. Protein: CASSPTLGQDNNEKLFF.

V usage is TRBV5-1 and J usage is TRBJ2-1; TRBD1 agrees at 7 bases. The CDR3 length is 13 residues. CDR1 SGHRS and CDR2 YFSETQ come from the germline V gene. V lost 4 bases and J lost 9; bases outside the gene matches: 7. CDR3 protein: CASSLGQTGEQFF. CDR3 nucleotides: TGCGCCAGCAGCCTGGGACAGACGGGTGAGCAGTTCTTC.

The rearrangement joins TRBV4-1 to TRBJ1-2, with D uncertain. The CDR3 consists of 14 residues. Trimming pared 0 bases from V and 3 bases from J, leaving 8 bases between. The germline gives CDR1 MGHRA, CDR2 YSYEKL. CDR3 protein: CASSQERQDYGYTF. CDR3 bases: TGCGCCAGCAGCCAAGAAAGGCAGGACTATGGCTACACCTTC.

The chain joins TRBV12-3 or TRBV12-4 to TRBJ2-5; D perhaps matches TRBD1 (5 bases). Trimming took off 0 bases at V and 7 bases at J, with 6 bases between the two ends. There are 12 residues in the CDR3. The CDR3 loop reads CASSLATGTQYF. In nucleotides, the CDR3 is TGTGCCAGCAGTTTAGCTACAGGGACCCAGTACTTC.

The V gene is TRBV5-1, the J gene TRBJ2-7, with D possibly being TRBD2 (6 bases). V was trimmed by 5 bases and J by 3 bases, leaving 21 bases between them. Looked up from germline, CDR1 is SGHRS and CDR2 is YFSETQ. There are 16 residues in the CDR3. The CDR3 loop reads CASRRIGLPENYEQYF. The CDR3 DNA reads TGCGCCAGCAGACGCATAGGACTACCTGAAAACTACGAGCAGTACTTC.

The V gene is TRBV5-6, the J gene TRBJ2-1; 7 bases map to TRBD2. The length of the CDR3 is 14 residues. Trimming cost V 4 bases and J 10 bases; bases outside gene matches: 11. CDR1 and CDR2 from the germline V gene are SGHDT and YYEEEE. The CDR3, as DNA: TGTGCCAGCAGCACTAGACTAGCCACAGTAGAGCAGTTCTTC. Its translation: CASSTRLATVEQFF.

The V call is TRBV4-1, the J call TRBJ2-2; a weak D match, TRBD1 (6 bases). The germline V gene encodes CDR1 MGHRA and CDR2 YSYEKL. The V end lost 2 bases, the J end lost 4 bases, and 14 bases lay between the germline ends. CDR3 length: 16 residues. In DNA form, the CDR3 reads TGCGCCAGCAGCCAACGAGAAGGACAGCCCACCGGGGAGCTGTTTTTT. This encodes CASSQREGQPTGELFF.

The chain carries TRBV6-5 and TRBJ1-1; D possibly corresponds to TRBD1 (5 bases). This CDR3 has 12 residues. Germline V gene data show CDR1 as MNHEY and CDR2 as SVGAGI. The V and J ends lost 6 bases and 8 bases respectively, with 13 bases between them. The CDR3 loop is CASRAGLREAFF. The DNA of the CDR3 is TGTGCCAGCAGGGCGGGACTTCGAGAAGCTTTCTTT.

Turning to this clone: The junction and the germline gene differ at one end; a read error may be behind it. The V and J genes are TRBV9 and TRBJ1-3; no reliable D call. This CDR3 region has 13 residues. Germline V gene data show CDR1 as SGDLS and CDR2 as YYNGEE. CDR3 coding DNA: TGTGCCAGCAACGTAGCGAGTGGAAACACCATATATTTT. Translated: CASNVASGNTIYF.